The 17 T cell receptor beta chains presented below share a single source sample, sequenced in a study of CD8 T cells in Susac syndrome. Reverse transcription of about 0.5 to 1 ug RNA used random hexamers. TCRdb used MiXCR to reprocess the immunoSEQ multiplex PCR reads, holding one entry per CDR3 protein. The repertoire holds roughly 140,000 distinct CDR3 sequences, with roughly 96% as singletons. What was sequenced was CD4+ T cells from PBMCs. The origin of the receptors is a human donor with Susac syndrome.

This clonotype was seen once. This CDR3 reads CASSLYPDTQYF. The CDR3, as DNA: TGTGCCAGCAGCTTATACCCAGATACGCAGTATTTT. The chain is built from TRBV13 and TRBJ2-3; D is ambiguous. Germline V lookup: CDR1 PRHDT, CDR2 FYEKMQ (reference sequence). CDR3 length: 12 residues. V was clipped by 2 bases and J by 4 bases, with 4 bases between them.

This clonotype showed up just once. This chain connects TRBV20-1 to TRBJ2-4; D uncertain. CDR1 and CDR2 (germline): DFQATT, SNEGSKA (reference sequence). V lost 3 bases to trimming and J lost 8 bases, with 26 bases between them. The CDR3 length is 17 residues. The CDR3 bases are TGCAGTGCTAGTTTCACCCCCGGCAGTACTTCGCGAGACATTCAGTACTTC. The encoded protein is CSASFTPGSTSRDIQYF.

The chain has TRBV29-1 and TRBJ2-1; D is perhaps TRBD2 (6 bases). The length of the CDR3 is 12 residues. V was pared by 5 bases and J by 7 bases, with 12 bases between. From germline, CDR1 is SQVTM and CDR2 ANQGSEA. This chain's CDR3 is CSVRRARNEQFF. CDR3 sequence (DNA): TGCAGCGTTAGGAGGGCCCGAAATGAGCAGTTCTTC.

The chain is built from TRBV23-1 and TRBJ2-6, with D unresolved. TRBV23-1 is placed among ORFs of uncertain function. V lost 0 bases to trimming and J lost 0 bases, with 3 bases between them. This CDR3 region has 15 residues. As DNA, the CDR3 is TGCGCCAGCAGTCAATCGCACTCTGGGGCCAACGTCCTGACTTTC. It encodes CASSQSHSGANVLTF.

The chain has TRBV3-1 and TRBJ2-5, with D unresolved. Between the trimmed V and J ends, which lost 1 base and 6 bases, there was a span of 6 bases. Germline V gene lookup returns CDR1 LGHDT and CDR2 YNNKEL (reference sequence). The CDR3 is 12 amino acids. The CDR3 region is CASSQADKTQYF. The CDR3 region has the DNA TGTGCCAGCAGCCAAGCCGACAAGACCCAGTACTTC.

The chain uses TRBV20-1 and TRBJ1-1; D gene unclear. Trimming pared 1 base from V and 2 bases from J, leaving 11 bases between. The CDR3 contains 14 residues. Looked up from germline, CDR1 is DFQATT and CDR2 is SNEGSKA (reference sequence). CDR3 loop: CSARVLAANTEAFF. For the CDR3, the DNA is TGCAGTGCTAGAGTGCTCGCGGCTAACACTGAAGCTTTCTTT.

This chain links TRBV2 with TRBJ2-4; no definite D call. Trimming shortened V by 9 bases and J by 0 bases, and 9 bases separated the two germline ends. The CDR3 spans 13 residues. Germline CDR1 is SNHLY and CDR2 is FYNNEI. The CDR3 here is CASAQLAKNIQYF. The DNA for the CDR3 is TGTGCCAGTGCACAACTAGCCAAAAACATTCAGTACTTC.

CDR3 nucleotide sequence: TGTGCCAGCAGTTATTTCTCTTACCCGGGTGAGCAGTTCTTC. Protein product: CASSYFSYPGEQFF. The chain carries TRBV6-2 or TRBV6-3 and TRBJ2-1; no clear D. Germline CDR1 MNHEY, CDR2 SVGEGT. Trimming left V 3 bases short and J 9 bases short, with 15 bases between. The CDR3 sequence is 14 residues long.

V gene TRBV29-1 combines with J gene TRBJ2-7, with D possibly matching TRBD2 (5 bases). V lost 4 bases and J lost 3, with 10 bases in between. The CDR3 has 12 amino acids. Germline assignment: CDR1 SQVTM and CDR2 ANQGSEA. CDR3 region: CSVVGDLYEQYF. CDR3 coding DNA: TGCAGCGTTGTCGGGGATCTCTACGAGCAGTACTTC.

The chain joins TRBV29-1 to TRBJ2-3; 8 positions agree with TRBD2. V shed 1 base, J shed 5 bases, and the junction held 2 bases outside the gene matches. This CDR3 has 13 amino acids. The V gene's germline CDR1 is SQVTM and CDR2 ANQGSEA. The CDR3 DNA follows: TGCAGCGTTGAAGCCGGGGGGGTAGATACGCAGTATTTT. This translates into CSVEAGGVDTQYF.

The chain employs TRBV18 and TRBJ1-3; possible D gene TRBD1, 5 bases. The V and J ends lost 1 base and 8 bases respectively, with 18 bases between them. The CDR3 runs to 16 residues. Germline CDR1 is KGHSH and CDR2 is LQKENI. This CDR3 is CASSPRPTEGGDTIYF. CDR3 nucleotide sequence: TGTGCCAGCTCACCACGTCCGACAGAAGGAGGGGACACCATATATTTT.

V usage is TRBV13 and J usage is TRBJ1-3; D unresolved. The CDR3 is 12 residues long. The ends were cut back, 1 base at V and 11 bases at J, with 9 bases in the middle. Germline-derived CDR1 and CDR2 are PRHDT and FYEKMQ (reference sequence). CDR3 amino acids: CASSLDQFPIYF. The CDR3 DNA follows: TGTGCCAGCAGCTTAGATCAGTTCCCCATATATTTT.

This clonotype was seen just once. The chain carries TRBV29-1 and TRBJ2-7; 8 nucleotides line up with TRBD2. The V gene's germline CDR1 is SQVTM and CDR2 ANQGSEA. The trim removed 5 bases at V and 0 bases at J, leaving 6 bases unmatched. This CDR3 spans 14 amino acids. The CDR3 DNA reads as TGCAGCGTTAACTGGGGGACTAGCTCCTACGAGCAGTACTTC. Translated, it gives CSVNWGTSSYEQYF.

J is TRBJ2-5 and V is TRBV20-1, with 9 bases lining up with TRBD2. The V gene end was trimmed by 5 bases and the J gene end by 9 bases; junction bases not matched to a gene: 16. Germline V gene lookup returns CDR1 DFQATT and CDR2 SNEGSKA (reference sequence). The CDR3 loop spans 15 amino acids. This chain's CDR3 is CSALAGSGGQGAQYF. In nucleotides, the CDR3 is TGCAGTGCTCTTGCGGGTAGCGGGGGTCAAGGGGCCCAGTACTTC.

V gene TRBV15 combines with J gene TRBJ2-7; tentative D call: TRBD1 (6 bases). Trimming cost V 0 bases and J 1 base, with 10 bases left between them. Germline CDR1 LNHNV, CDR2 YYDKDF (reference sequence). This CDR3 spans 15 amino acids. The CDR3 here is CATSRDSGASYEQYF. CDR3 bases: TGTGCCACCAGCAGAGATTCAGGGGCATCCTACGAGCAGTACTTC.

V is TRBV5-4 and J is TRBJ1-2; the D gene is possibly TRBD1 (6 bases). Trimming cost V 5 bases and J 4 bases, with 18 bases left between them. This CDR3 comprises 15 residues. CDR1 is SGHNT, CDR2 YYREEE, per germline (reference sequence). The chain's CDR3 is CASRSSGATSYGYTF. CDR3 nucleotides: TGTGCCAGCAGGAGTTCGGGGGCCACGAGCTATGGCTACACCTTC.

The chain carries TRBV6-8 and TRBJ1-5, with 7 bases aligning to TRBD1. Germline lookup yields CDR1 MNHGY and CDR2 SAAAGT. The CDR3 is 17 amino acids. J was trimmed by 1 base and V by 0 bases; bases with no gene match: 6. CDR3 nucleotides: TGTGCCAGCAGTTACTCGGACAGGTGTAGGAGCAATCAGCCCCAGCATTTT. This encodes CASSYSDRCRSNQPQHF.